The T cell receptor (beta chain) described here comes from a study of blood T cells in healthy people across ages. Overall study: Using template switching, researchers captured about one barcoded beta molecule for each two T cells.

With a J-beta primer mix and a sample-barcoded 5' primer, a second PCR ran about 7 to 12 cycles. CDR3-containing paired-end reads numbering at least 2.5 million came from each sample. TCRdb passed the 5' RACE reads through MiXCR, listing each CDR3 protein once. This sample yields just under 900,000 distinct CDR3 sequences, of which 25% to 35% are seen a single time; roughly 17% belongs to the top ten. Whole-study findings and limits: Long-lived and aged donors differed, with more naive CD4+ cells and higher diversity in the long-lived.

PBMCs, at least 7 million per sample, were isolated. For this clonotype: The antigen is not known.

Sequencing input: blood. The source is a woman aged 80 or older in good health.

In DNA, the CDR3 is TGTGCCAGCAGCTCGGACAGAGAAGCCCATCAGCCCCAGCATTTT. This sequence encodes CASSSDREAHQPQHF. The chain employs TRBV7-9 and TRBJ1-5; maybe TRBD1 (6 bases). This CDR3 has 15 amino acids. With 4 bases removed from V and 5 bases from J, the gap between germline ends came to 15 bases. Germline CDR1 is SEHNR and CDR2 is FQNEAQ (reference sequence).